These T cell receptor beta chains were read from a single sample in a study of shared clonotypes between healthy human individuals. The table came from immunoSEQ multiplex PCR; TCRdb's copy has only in-frame clones and leaves some out. The table includes under 2,000,000 clones, about 95% detected once. Sequenced: naive CD8+ T cells sorted from blood. These receptors came from a man younger than 35 in good health. Each CDR3 is given with its conserved first and last residue. A D gene is named only where the DNA matches it firmly. For some rows the clone size is stated as once, few or many, or as a class when expanded; others skip it.

j_call d_call clone_size v_call cdr3_aa cdr3_nt
TRBJ1-2 - - TRBV6-1 CASNKDSGDPHGYTF TGTGCCAGCAATAAGGATTCCGGGGACCCCCATGGCTACACCTTC
TRBJ2-3 - once TRBV28 CASSFRGAADTQYF TGTGCCAGCAGTTTCCGGGGGGCGGCAGATACGCAGTATTTT
TRBJ2-3 - - TRBV5-6 CASSPNIDTQYF TGTGCCAGCAGCCCTAATATCGATACGCAGTATTTT
TRBJ2-1 TRBD2 - TRBV13 CASSLSAGGFDEQFF TGTGCCAGCAGCTTAAGCGCGGGGGGCTTTGATGAGCAGTTCTTC
TRBJ1-1 - - TRBV7-6 CASSLDGKMNTEAFF TGTGCCAGCAGCTTAGACGGGAAAATGAACACTGAAGCTTTCTTT
TRBJ2-1 - - TRBV15 CATSRDRISEDLFF TGTGCCACCAGCAGAGATCGGATTTCAGAGGATTTGTTCTTC
TRBJ1-2 - - TRBV7-9 CASSADGFYGYTF TGTGCCAGCAGCGCGGACGGGTTCTATGGCTACACCTTC
TRBJ2-1 TRBD2 - TRBV7-8 CASSLRLAGNEQFF TGTGCCAGCAGCTTACGACTAGCGGGGAATGAGCAGTTCTTC
TRBJ1-5 - - TRBV27 CASSLSSRQPQHF TGTGCCAGCAGTTTATCTTCCCGGCAGCCCCAGCATTTT
TRBJ1-6 - - TRBV5-6 CASSLGISPLHF TGTGCCAGCAGCTTGGGGATATCACCCCTCCACTTT